The 21 T cell receptor beta chains listed next were all sequenced from one sample in a study of blood T cell repertoires in COVID-19 (dated by TCRdb to the early 2020s). The method was the immunoSEQ multiplex PCR assay. TCRdb carries this immuneACCESS record with in-frame sequences only. Its versions omit some clonotypes, under half of them owing to an unresolved V gene in the studies checked, with the rest unexplained. The sample table records over 350,000 clones; 86% of these occur just once. Of the sample, over 1.1% falls within the top ten clones. Sequencing was carried out using peripheral blood. The origin of the receptors is a woman younger than 45 with active or convalescent COVID-19.

This chain joins TRBV7-9 and TRBJ2-1; D not certain. V was shortened by 5 bases and J by 7 bases, with 12 bases between the two germline ends. The CDR3 loop spans 13 amino acids. The V gene's germline CDR1 is SEHNR and CDR2 FQNEAQ (reference sequence). CDR3 DNA sequence: TGTGCCAGCAGCCCAAGAGTAGAGAATGAGCAGTTCTTC. As protein: CASSPRVENEQFF.

V usage is TRBV5-1 and J usage is TRBJ2-7; the match to TRBD1 covers 7 bases. The CDR3 consists of 15 residues. Unmatched junction bases numbered 8, after V lost 0 bases and J lost 5 bases. The V gene's germline CDR1 is SGHRS and CDR2 YFSETQ. In nucleotides, the CDR3 is TGCGCCAGCAGCTTGGAAAGGGGGCGAGTTGACGAGCAGTACTTC. Its protein is CASSLERGRVDEQYF. The full variable domain, its missing parts supplied by reference TRBV5-1 and TRBJ2-7, is KAGVTQTPRYLIKTRGQQVTLSCSPISGHRSVSWYQQTPGQGLQFLFEYFSETQRNKGNFPGRFSGRQFSNSRSEMNVSTLELGDSALYLCASSLERGRVDEQYFGPGTRLTVT.

The genes are TRBV7-9 and TRBJ2-1; 7 bases are a match to TRBD2. The trim removed 4 bases at V and 5 bases at J, leaving 14 bases unmatched. Germline CDR1 is SEHNR and CDR2 is FQNEAQ (reference sequence). The CDR3 has 17 residues. CDR3 in amino acids: CASSSSLLSGINNEQFF. The CDR3 DNA is TGTGCCAGCAGCTCCTCCCTCCTGAGCGGGATTAACAATGAGCAGTTCTTC.

The sample holds a few counts of this clone. V gene TRBV15 combines with J gene TRBJ1-1; D remains unclear. Germline-derived CDR1 and CDR2 are LNHNV and YYDKDF (reference sequence). This CDR3 region has 13 residues. The V and J ends lost 3 bases and 7 bases respectively, with 12 bases between them. This CDR3 reads CATSSDTQVEAFF. The CDR3 coding sequence is TGTGCCACCAGCAGCGACACACAAGTTGAAGCTTTCTTT.

V gene TRBV14 combines with J gene TRBJ1-4; tentatively, D is TRBD1 (6 bases). CDR1 is SGHDN, CDR2 FVKESK, per germline. V gave up 6 bases and J gave up 3 bases, with 11 bases separating them. The length of the CDR3 is 14 residues. CDR3 nucleotide sequence: TGTGCCAGCAGACAGGGACCGGCTAATGAAAAACTGTTTTTT. Translating gives CASRQGPANEKLFF.

V gene TRBV6-1 combines with J gene TRBJ2-3, with 7 nucleotides matching TRBD2. J lost 1 base, V lost 1 base, and 2 bases had no gene match. Germline V lookup: CDR1 MNHNS, CDR2 SASEGT. The CDR3 sequence is 15 residues long. The CDR3 protein is CASSEVLAGTDTQYF. In DNA, the CDR3 is TGTGCCAGCAGTGAAGTCCTAGCGGGCACAGATACGCAGTATTTT.

This clone was counted a few times. The rearrangement joins TRBV4-2 to TRBJ1-2, with TRBD1 matching 8 bases. The CDR3 totals 16 residues. Trimming cost V 4 bases and J 3 bases; bases outside gene matches: 10. Germline V lookup: CDR1 LGHNA, CDR2 YNFKEQ. The CDR3 spells CASSPLNRGDDYGYTF. The CDR3 region has the DNA TGTGCCAGCAGCCCGTTAAACAGGGGGGATGACTATGGCTACACCTTC.

The V gene is TRBV4-2, the J gene TRBJ2-1; 8 positions agree with TRBD2. This CDR3 comprises 18 residues. J gave up 1 base and V 1 base, and 9 bases lay outside the gene matches. Germline loops: CDR1 LGHNA, CDR2 YNFKEQ. CDR3 DNA sequence: TGTGCCAGCAGCCAAGGGGCTAGCGGGCTGCCTTCCTACAATGAGCAGTTCTTC. It encodes CASSQGASGLPSYNEQFF.

The chain is built from TRBV4-2 and TRBJ2-1; TRBD2 is a possible D gene (6 bases). The germline V and J ends were trimmed by 1 base and 4 bases, with 17 bases remaining between them. CDR3 size: 17 residues. CDR1 and CDR2 from the germline V gene are LGHNA and YNFKEQ. The CDR3 sequence: CASSQGGLADRYNEQFF. The DNA of the CDR3 is TGTGCCAGCAGCCAAGGCGGTTTAGCGGACCGATACAATGAGCAGTTCTTC.

This chain links TRBV7-8 with TRBJ2-3; TRBD1 aligns across 8 bases. Losses at the gene ends were 2 bases for V and 3 bases for J; bases not matched to a gene: 4. This CDR3 is 15 amino acids long. Germline assignment: CDR1 SGHVS and CDR2 FQNEAQ. For the CDR3, the DNA is TGTGCCAGCAGCTTACAGGGGGCCGGGACAGATACGCAGTATTTT. It encodes CASSLQGAGTDTQYF.

The chain joins TRBV3-1 (or the pseudogene TRBV3-2) to TRBJ2-5; 8 bases match TRBD1. Germline trimming cut 4 bases from V and 3 bases from J; bases unmatched to any gene: 4. Germline CDR1 and CDR2: LGHDT and YNNKEL (reference sequence). The CDR3 contains 14 residues. The CDR3 sequence: CASSPTGEEETQYF. In DNA, the CDR3 is TGTGCCAGCAGCCCGACAGGGGAAGAAGAGACCCAGTACTTC.

The V gene is TRBV9, the J gene TRBJ2-3; TRBD2 matches at 8 bases. The trim removed 5 bases at V and 0 bases at J, leaving 5 bases unmatched. CDR3 size: 15 residues. The germline gives CDR1 SGDLS, CDR2 YYNGEE. CDR3 in DNA: TGTGCCAGCAGGGCTAGCGGGCTTAGCACAGATACGCAGTATTTT. Protein sequence: CASRASGLSTDTQYF.

The rearrangement uses TRBV5-6 and TRBJ1-5, with TRBD1 matching 9 bases. The CDR3 covers 15 residues. Germline V CDR1 and CDR2: SGHDT, YYEEEE. The trim removed 2 bases at V and 5 bases at J, leaving 5 bases unmatched. The CDR3 loop reads CASSLGQGRDQPQHF. DNA of the CDR3: TGTGCCAGCAGCTTAGGACAGGGGCGCGATCAGCCCCAGCATTTT.

The chain is built from TRBV9 and TRBJ2-3, with 11 bases fitting TRBD2. Germline CDR1 and CDR2: SGDLS and YYNGEE. This CDR3 contains 15 residues. V gave up 5 bases and J gave up 7 bases; unmatched junction bases: 9. The CDR3 protein is CASSLSGGAQYTQYF. CDR3 DNA sequence: TGTGCCAGCAGTCTTAGCGGGGGGGCCCAATATACGCAGTATTTT.

The J gene is TRBJ2-3, the V gene TRBV11-3, with 7 bases that match TRBD1. V gave up 4 bases and J gave up 6 bases; unmatched junction bases: 13. The CDR3 totals 16 residues. CDR1 and CDR2 (germline): SGHNT, YENEEA. The CDR3 loop reads CASSYGDRAFTDTQYF. In DNA form, the CDR3 reads TGTGCCAGCAGCTATGGTGACAGGGCTTTTACGGATACGCAGTATTTT.

The genes are TRBV30 and TRBJ1-5; D is unclear. CDR3 length: 13 amino acids. Trimming stripped 2 bases from V and 5 bases from J, with 10 bases between. The germline V gene encodes CDR1 GTSNPN and CDR2 SVGIG (reference sequence). DNA for the CDR3: TGTGCCTGGAGTTCGGGGATCTATCAGCCCCAGCATTTT. This codes for CAWSSGIYQPQHF.

This clone was observed once. This chain connects TRBV18 to TRBJ1-6; 9 bases align to TRBD1. The germline gives CDR1 KGHSH, CDR2 LQKENI. V shed 4 bases and J 10 bases; nucleotides not matched to a gene: 11. The CDR3 runs to 16 residues. CDR3: CASSRGPGQGESPLHF. The CDR3 coding sequence is TGTGCCAGCTCACGCGGTCCGGGACAGGGAGAATCACCCCTCCACTTT.

V gene TRBV27 combines with J gene TRBJ2-7; 8 bases fit TRBD2. J was trimmed by 3 bases and V by 2 bases; bases with no gene match: 3. Germline assignment: CDR1 MNHEY and CDR2 SMNVEV (reference sequence). The CDR3 covers 14 residues. CDR3 sequence: CASSLAGGYYEQYF. The CDR3 DNA follows: TGTGCCAGCAGTTTAGCGGGAGGCTACTACGAGCAGTACTTC.

The chain uses TRBV7-6 and TRBJ1-1; 9 positions agree with TRBD1. Germline assignment: CDR1 SGHVS and CDR2 FNYEAQ. The CDR3 is 19 amino acids. J gave up 5 bases and V 3 bases, and 19 bases lay outside the gene matches. CDR3 protein: CASSFDRDRALLSGTEAFF. The DNA for the CDR3 is TGTGCCAGCAGCTTCGATCGGGACAGGGCTTTACTTTCTGGGACTGAAGCTTTCTTT.

V usage is TRBV4-1 and J usage is TRBJ1-2; tentatively, D is TRBD1 (6 bases). The CDR3 consists of 17 residues. The V gene lost 2 bases and the J gene lost 0 bases, with 16 bases spanning the gap. Germline CDR1 and CDR2: MGHRA and YSYEKL. The CDR3 reads CASSQSPGGGTNYGYTF. Here the CDR3 DNA reads TGCGCCAGCAGCCAATCCCCGGGGGGCGGGACTAACTATGGCTACACCTTC.

The chain combines TRBV7-9 with TRBJ2-7, with 8 bases identical to TRBD1. The V gene's germline CDR1 is SEHNR and CDR2 FQNEAQ (reference sequence). V lost 2 bases to trimming and J lost 3 bases; unmatched junction nucleotides: 15. The CDR3 covers 18 residues. The CDR3: CASSLSGTGAGRGYEQYF. The CDR3 DNA reads as TGTGCCAGCAGCTTAAGTGGGACAGGAGCTGGCCGGGGCTACGAGCAGTACTTC.